The 27 T cell receptor beta chains below come from one sample, sequenced in a study of shared clonotypes between healthy human individuals. In the naive CD8 group, cells lacked CD45RO and were positively selected for CCR7, so terminally differentiated effector memory CD45RA+ cells were left out. Sequencing used immunoSEQ multiplex PCR; TCRdb keeps in-frame clones, though not all of them. The table lists fewer than 1 million clones, around 96% of them singletons. Sequencing input: naive CD8+ T cells sorted from blood. Source of these receptors: a man younger than 45 in good health.

The rearrangement uses TRBV4-1 and TRBJ2-5, with TRBD2 matching 15 bases. The V segment lost 1 base and the J segment 5 bases; nucleotides outside the gene matches: 11. Germline V gene lookup returns CDR1 MGHRA and CDR2 YSYEKL. This CDR3 has 19 amino acids. The CDR3 coding sequence is TGCGCCAGCAGCCAAGTCCCCGGACTAGCGGGAGGGCCAGGCGAGACCCAGTACTTC. Encoded protein: CASSQVPGLAGGPGETQYF.

J is TRBJ2-1 and V is TRBV7-2; 10 bases match TRBD2. The CDR3 extends over 19 amino acids. Germline assignment: CDR1 SGHTA and CDR2 FQGNSA. V was clipped by 1 base and J by 0 bases; unmatched bases: 9. As DNA, the CDR3 is TGTGCCAGCAGCTTAGTTGGGGCTAGCGGGAGCTACTCCTACAATGAGCAGTTCTTC. This sequence encodes CASSLVGASGSYSYNEQFF.

The chain is built from TRBV12-5 and TRBJ2-3; D possibly uses TRBD1 or TRBD2 (5 bases each). The length of the CDR3 is 12 residues. Germline CDR1 LGHNT, CDR2 FRNRAP. Trimming pared 5 bases from V and 5 bases from J, leaving 8 bases between. The CDR3 sequence is CASGGDGDTQYF. CDR3 in DNA: TGTGCTAGTGGTGGGGACGGAGATACGCAGTATTTT.

The rearrangement joins TRBV5-8 to TRBJ2-7, with 9 bases lining up with TRBD1. Germline CDR1 and CDR2: SGHTS and YDEGEE. This CDR3 is built from 15 residues. Trimming at V came to 0 bases and at J to 5 bases, leaving 6 bases not matched to a gene. CDR3 loop: CASSLALTGGDEQYF. CDR3 DNA: TGTGCCAGCAGCTTGGCGCTGACAGGGGGGGACGAGCAGTACTTC.

The chain couples TRBV6-5 to TRBJ2-5; no definite D call. V was trimmed by 5 bases and J by 0 bases, leaving 7 bases between them. Germline-derived CDR1 and CDR2 are MNHEY and SVGAGI. This CDR3 has 13 residues. DNA of the CDR3: TGTGCCAGCAGTGCGAGGTACCAAGAGACCCAGTACTTC. Amino acids: CASSARYQETQYF.

The chain is built from TRBV27 and TRBJ2-7; the D is unclear. V was trimmed by 0 bases and J by 5 bases, leaving 11 bases between them. This CDR3 has 14 residues. Germline CDR1 MNHEY, CDR2 SMNVEV (reference sequence). CDR3 residues: CASSLSAYSNEQYF. CDR3 coding DNA: TGTGCCAGCAGTTTATCGGCGTACAGTAACGAGCAGTACTTC.

This clone occurred once. V and J are TRBV27 and TRBJ2-3; 9 positions agree with TRBD2. In germline, CDR1 is MNHEY, CDR2 SMNVEV (reference sequence). The CDR3 totals 16 residues. V shed 6 bases, J shed 2 bases, and the junction held 9 bases outside the gene matches. For the CDR3, the DNA is TGTGCCAGCAGACTGTTTGCGGGAGGGAACACAGATACGCAGTATTTT. Translation: CASRLFAGGNTDTQYF.

The V and J genes are TRBV5-8 and TRBJ1-2; the D is unclear. This CDR3 region has 13 residues. Per the germline V gene, CDR1 is SGHTS and CDR2 is YDEGEE. V lost 0 bases and J lost 5, with 8 bases in between. CDR3 sequence reads: CASSLEGFYGYTF. CDR3 nucleotides: TGTGCCAGCAGCTTGGAGGGTTTTTATGGCTACACCTTC. Based on the CDR3 plus reference TRBV5-8 and TRBJ1-2, the full variable domain is EAGVTQSPTHLIKTRGQQATLRCSPISGHTSVYWYQQALGLGLQFLLWYDEGEERNRGNFPPRFSGRQFPNYSSELNVNALELEDSALYLCASSLEGFYGYTFGSGTRLTVV.

V is TRBV6-5 and J is TRBJ2-5; D is unresolved. Looked up from germline, CDR1 is MNHEY and CDR2 is SVGAGI. V was pared by 2 bases and J by 3 bases, with 10 bases between. This CDR3 spans 14 amino acids. The CDR3 loop is CASSYEAREETQYF. CDR3 bases: TGTGCCAGCAGTTACGAAGCACGGGAAGAGACCCAGTACTTC.

The chain couples TRBV7-9 to TRBJ2-7, with 10 bases aligning to TRBD1. The length of the CDR3 is 14 residues. J gave up 5 bases and V 5 bases, and 6 bases lay outside the gene matches. Germline CDR1 is SEHNR and CDR2 is FQNEAQ (reference sequence). In DNA form, the CDR3 reads TGTGCCAGCAGCGTCGACAGGGGGCTCGACGAGCAGTACTTC. Its translation: CASSVDRGLDEQYF.

This chain uses TRBV11-2 with TRBJ1-3, with 9 bases aligning to TRBD1. The CDR3 sequence is 19 residues long. Trimming at V came to 4 bases and at J to 0 bases, leaving 13 bases not matched to a gene. CDR1 and CDR2 from the germline V gene are SGHAT and FQNNGV. The CDR3 sequence is CASSSRDRAFRGSGNTIYF. The CDR3 DNA is TGTGCCAGCAGCTCCCGGGACAGGGCCTTTCGGGGCTCTGGAAACACCATATATTTT.

V is TRBV7-6 and J is TRBJ2-7; 7 bases align to TRBD2. CDR1 is SGHVS and CDR2 is FNYEAQ in the germline V gene. This CDR3 spans 14 amino acids. The ends lost 5 bases at V and 3 bases at J; junction bases unmatched: 7. The chain's CDR3 is CASSTSGLFYEQYF. CDR3 in DNA: TGTGCCAGCAGCACTTCGGGACTATTCTACGAGCAGTACTTC.

The chain is built from TRBV29-1 and TRBJ2-1, with TRBD2 matching over 7 bases. CDR1 SQVTM and CDR2 ANQGSEA come from the germline V gene. V was pared by 7 bases and J by 2 bases, with 5 bases of the junction left unmatched. There are 13 residues in the CDR3. CDR3 amino acids: CSAGGDTYNEQFF. In DNA, the CDR3 is TGCAGCGCGGGAGGAGATACCTACAATGAGCAGTTCTTC.

The CDR3, as DNA: TGCGCCAGCAGCCAAGGACAGCGGGAGGGTCAGCCCCAGCATTTT. Protein: CASSQGQREGQPQHF. The rearrangement links TRBV4-1 to TRBJ1-5; tentative D call: TRBD1 (5 bases). V was pared by 1 base and J by 6 bases, with 13 bases between. Germline V gene sequence: CDR1 MGHRA, CDR2 YSYEKL. CDR3 length: 15 amino acids.

Worth noting for this clone: Other DNA sequences in this specimen translate into the identical CDR3. The chain carries TRBV27 and TRBJ1-1; D ambiguous. This CDR3 is built from 13 residues. Germline V gene sequence: CDR1 MNHEY, CDR2 SMNVEV (reference sequence). The V and J ends lost 2 bases and 2 bases respectively, with 6 bases between them. CDR3 nucleotide sequence: TGTGCCAGCAGTTTACGGGGAAACACTGAAGCTTTCTTT. The encoded protein is CASSLRGNTEAFF.

The V call is TRBV6-6, the J call TRBJ1-5; TRBD1 matches at 10 bases. The CDR3 is 14 amino acids. V lost 5 bases to trimming and J lost 6 bases; unmatched junction nucleotides: 4. Germline V lookup: CDR1 MNHNY, CDR2 SVGAGI (reference sequence). CDR3 in amino acids: CASSTGTGVQPQHF. CDR3 DNA: TGTGCCAGCAGTACCGGGACAGGGGTTCAGCCCCAGCATTTT.

V gene TRBV6-5 combines with J gene TRBJ2-4; D call uncertain. Trimming stripped 6 bases from V and 8 bases from J, with 11 bases between. The CDR3 is 12 amino acids. Germline assignment: CDR1 MNHEY and CDR2 SVGAGI. CDR3 sequence: CASSQDGYIQYF. CDR3 bases: TGTGCCAGCAGCCAGGACGGATACATTCAGTACTTC.

The gene calls are TRBV28 and TRBJ1-1; D perhaps matches TRBD1 (5 bases). The V end lost 2 bases, the J end lost 0 bases, and 13 bases lay between the germline ends. The germline V gene has CDR1 MDHEN and CDR2 SYDVKM. The length of the CDR3 is 16 residues. CDR3 nucleotides: TGTGCCAGCAGTTTAGTGCCGGGGCCCTTGAACACTGAAGCTTTCTTT. Translated: CASSLVPGPLNTEAFF.

V and J are TRBV6-1 and TRBJ1-1, with D maybe TRBD1 (5 bases). Trimming shortened V by 0 bases and J by 10 bases, and 15 bases separated the two germline ends. Germline CDR1 and CDR2: MNHNS and SASEGT. The length of the CDR3 is 14 residues. In DNA, the CDR3 is TGTGCCAGCAGTGAAGCGAACATAAGGGGTAGAGCTTTCTTT. Amino acid sequence: CASSEANIRGRAFF.

The chain recombines TRBV12-1 with TRBJ2-1; the table's D call, TRBD1, was not checked against the DNA. TRBV12-1 is a recognized pseudogene. This CDR3 region has 12 residues. The CDR3 is CASSSTGGRVFF. DNA for the CDR3: TGTGCCAGCAGCTCCACAGGGGGCCGGGTGTTCTTC.

The chain is built from TRBV27 and TRBJ2-5; the match to TRBD1 covers 9 bases. In germline, CDR1 is MNHEY, CDR2 SMNVEV (reference sequence). V shed 3 bases and J 5 bases; nucleotides not matched to a gene: 4. The CDR3 consists of 14 residues. The CDR3, as DNA: TGTGCCAGCAGTTTGTCGACAGGGGGGGAGACCCAGTACTTC. Its translation is CASSLSTGGETQYF.

This chain connects TRBV6-1 to TRBJ2-3; 13 nucleotides agree with TRBD2. V dropped 2 bases and J dropped 7; count of bases not matched to a gene: 9. Looked up from germline, CDR1 is MNHNS and CDR2 is SASEGT. The CDR3 totals 17 residues. This CDR3 is CASSERGLAGRRNTQYF. The CDR3 nucleotides are TGTGCCAGCAGTGAAAGGGGACTAGCGGGGAGGAGGAATACGCAGTATTTT.

This clone was seen only once. The chain carries TRBV7-9 and TRBJ1-2, with TRBD1 as a possible D gene (5 bases). CDR1 is SEHNR, CDR2 FQNEAQ, per germline (reference sequence). CDR3 length: 13 amino acids. Trimming stripped 4 bases from V and 9 bases from J, with 15 bases between. This CDR3 is CASSSGLPNSYTF. The CDR3 region has the DNA TGTGCCAGCAGCTCGGGACTGCCGAATAGCTACACCTTC.

The V and J genes are TRBV7-9 and TRBJ2-2; 9 bases are a match to TRBD2. The V segment lost 1 base and the J segment 4 bases; nucleotides outside the gene matches: 4. This CDR3 spans 16 amino acids. Germline V gene sequence: CDR1 SEHNR, CDR2 FQNEAQ (reference sequence). The CDR3 spells CASSLGLADTTGELFF. Written as DNA, the CDR3 is TGTGCCAGCAGCTTAGGACTAGCGGACACCACCGGGGAGCTGTTTTTT.

J is TRBJ2-1 and V is TRBV7-9; D not certain. Germline V gene sequence: CDR1 SEHNR, CDR2 FQNEAQ (reference sequence). This CDR3 is 13 amino acids long. Trimming removed 2 bases at V and 5 bases at J, with 7 bases between. The CDR3 bases are TGTGCCAGCAGCTTACAGTCACACAATGAGCAGTTCTTC. Translation: CASSLQSHNEQFF.

The chain is built from TRBV13 and TRBJ2-2; 10 bases agree with TRBD1. There are 15 residues in the CDR3. Trimming at V came to 4 bases and at J to 4 bases, leaving 3 bases not matched to a gene. From germline, CDR1 is PRHDT and CDR2 FYEKMQ (reference sequence). CDR3 region: CASSSRDRGTGELFF. The CDR3 DNA follows: TGTGCCAGCAGCTCCCGGGACAGGGGCACCGGGGAGCTGTTTTTT.

The chain joins TRBV4-1 to TRBJ1-4; 7 nucleotides agree with TRBD1. This CDR3 has 17 residues. V was pared by 1 base and J by 1 base, with 6 bases of the junction left unmatched. From germline, CDR1 is MGHRA and CDR2 YSYEKL. The CDR3 spells CASSQVLNRGTNEKLFF. As DNA, the CDR3 is TGCGCCAGCAGCCAAGTTCTTAACAGGGGAACTAATGAAAAACTGTTTTTT.